This T cell receptor beta chain was recovered during a study of T cells in Graves' hyperthyroidism and ophthalmopathy. Whole-study results and caveats: Most thyroid clonotypes expanded above 0.001 were also detected in blood.

In this sample, this clonotype turned up a few times. Its target is not known. Germline CDR1 reads SGHRS; CDR2 reads YFSETQ. V lost 0 bases, J lost 4 bases, and 10 bases lay in between. This CDR3 is 14 amino acids long. The investigators amplified TCR beta CDR3 regions from RNA transcripts. A first-round RT-PCR of the TCR CDR3 used the HTBI primer set. MiXCR, applied by TCRdb to the multiplex PCR reads, yields one record per CDR3 protein. Found here are roughly 500,000 distinct CDR3 sequences, about 46% of them singletons; the top ten hold about 43%. The chain recombines TRBV5-1 with TRBJ1-1, with D possibly matching TRBD1 (5 bases). The sequencing sample was made of peripheral blood or thyroid tissue (not recorded which). The clonotype originates from an adult woman with Graves' disease, either hyperthyroidism or ophthalmopathy (not recorded which). The CDR3 DNA sequence: TGCGCCAGCAGCTTGGCCAGGGTTGGCACTGAAGCTTTCTTT. Encoded protein: CASSLARVGTEAFF.